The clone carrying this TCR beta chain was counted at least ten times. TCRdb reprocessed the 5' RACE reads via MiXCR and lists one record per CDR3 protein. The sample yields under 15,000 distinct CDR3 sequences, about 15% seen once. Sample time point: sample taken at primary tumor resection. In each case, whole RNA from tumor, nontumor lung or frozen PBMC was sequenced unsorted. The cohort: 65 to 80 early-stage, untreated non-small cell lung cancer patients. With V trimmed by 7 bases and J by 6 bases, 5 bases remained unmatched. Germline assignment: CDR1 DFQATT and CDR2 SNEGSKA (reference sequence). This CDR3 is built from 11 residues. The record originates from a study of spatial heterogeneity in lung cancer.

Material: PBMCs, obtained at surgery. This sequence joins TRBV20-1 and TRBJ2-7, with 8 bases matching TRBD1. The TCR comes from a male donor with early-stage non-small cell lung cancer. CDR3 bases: TGCAGTGTCGGACAGGGACTCGAGCAGTACTTC. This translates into CSVGQGLEQYF.